This entry features one T cell receptor (beta chain) sequence. This record comes from a study of identical twins. TCRdb redid the calling of the 5' RACE reads with MiXCR, one entry per CDR3 protein. The profile shows about 730,000 distinct CDR3 sequences, over 20% of them singletons. The germline CDR1 and CDR2 sequences are SNHLY and FYNNEI. V was trimmed by 8 bases and J by 5 bases, leaving 18 bases between them. The CDR3 covers 14 residues. These data were also filed under a second study, of T cells expressing NK-cell markers.

The sequencing sample was made of PBMCs. V is TRBV2 and J is TRBJ2-5, with D unclear. The receptor's source is a woman aged 18-30 years in good health. The CDR3 DNA is TGTGCCAGCGTAGGGCCTTCCCGGACGGAGACCCAGTACTTC. Its translation is CASVGPSRTETQYF.